The clone carrying this T cell receptor beta chain was found a few times. The V end was cut by 0 bases, the J end by 7 bases, with 5 bases between. The CDR3 is 12 amino acids. The germline CDR1 and CDR2 sequences are SGHRS and YFSETQ. Unique molecular identifiers were built into the TCRbeta library. Each CDR3 protein gets one entry after TCRdb re-called the PCR reads with MiXCR. Of about 400,000 distinct CDR3 sequences listed, roughly 13% are singletons. These data are taken from a study of T-cell reconstitution after alpha-beta-depleted transplantation in children. The clonotype originates from a human donor who donated a stem cell graft to a child with Fanconi anemia. V is TRBV5-1 and J is TRBJ2-1; D is unresolved. The sample consisted of PBMCs, taken from the stem cell graft. CDR3 sequence reads: CASSLGENEQFF. The CDR3 DNA reads as TGCGCCAGCAGCTTGGGGGAAAATGAGCAGTTCTTC.